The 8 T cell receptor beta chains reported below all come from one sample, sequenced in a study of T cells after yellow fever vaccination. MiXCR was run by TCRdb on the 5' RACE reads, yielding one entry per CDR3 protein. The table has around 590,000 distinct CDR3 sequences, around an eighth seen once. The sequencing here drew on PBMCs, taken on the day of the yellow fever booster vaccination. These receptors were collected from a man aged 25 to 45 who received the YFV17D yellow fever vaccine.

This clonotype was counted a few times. DNA for the CDR3: TGCGCCAGCAGCCAAGTGGATCTAGGGGAATACAATGAGCAGTTCTTC. It encodes CASSQVDLGEYNEQFF. The V call is TRBV4-3, the J call TRBJ2-1; perhaps TRBD1 as D (5 bases). V lost 1 base to trimming and J lost 4 bases, with 14 bases between them. Germline CDR1 is LGHNA and CDR2 is YSLEER. The CDR3 extends over 16 amino acids.

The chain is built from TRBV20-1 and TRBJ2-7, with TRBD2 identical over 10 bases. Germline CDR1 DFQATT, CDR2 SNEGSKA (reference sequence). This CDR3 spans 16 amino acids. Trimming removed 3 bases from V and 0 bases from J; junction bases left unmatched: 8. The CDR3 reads CSASSSGRAYSYEQYF. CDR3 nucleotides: TGCAGTGCTAGCTCCAGCGGGAGGGCCTACTCCTACGAGCAGTACTTC.

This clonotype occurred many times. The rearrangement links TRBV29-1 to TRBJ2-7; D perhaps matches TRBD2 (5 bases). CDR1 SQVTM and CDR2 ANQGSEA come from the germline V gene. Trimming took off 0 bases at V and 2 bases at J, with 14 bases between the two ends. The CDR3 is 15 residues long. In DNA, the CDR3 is TGCAGCGTTGAAGATCTTCAGGAAGCGGCCTACGAGCAGTACTTC. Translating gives CSVEDLQEAAYEQYF.

CDR3 in DNA: TGTGCCAGCAGTTTGGGCGGGAGTTTCTACGAGCAGTACTTC. Amino acid sequence: CASSLGGSFYEQYF. V and J are TRBV12-3 or TRBV12-4 and TRBJ2-7; 7 positions match TRBD2. V shed 3 bases and J 3 bases; nucleotides not matched to a gene: 5. The CDR3 has 14 amino acids.

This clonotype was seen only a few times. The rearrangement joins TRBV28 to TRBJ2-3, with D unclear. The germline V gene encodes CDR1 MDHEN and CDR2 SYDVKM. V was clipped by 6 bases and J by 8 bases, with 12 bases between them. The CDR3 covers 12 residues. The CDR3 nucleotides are TGTGCCAGCAGCCTACAATCTGGTACGCAGTATTTT. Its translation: CASSLQSGTQYF.

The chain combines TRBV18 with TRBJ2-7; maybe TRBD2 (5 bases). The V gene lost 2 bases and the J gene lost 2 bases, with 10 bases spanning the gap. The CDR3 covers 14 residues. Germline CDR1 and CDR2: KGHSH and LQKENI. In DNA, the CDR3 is TGTGCCAGCTCACCAGGAGGATCGACCTACGAGCAGTACTTC. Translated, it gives CASSPGGSTYEQYF.

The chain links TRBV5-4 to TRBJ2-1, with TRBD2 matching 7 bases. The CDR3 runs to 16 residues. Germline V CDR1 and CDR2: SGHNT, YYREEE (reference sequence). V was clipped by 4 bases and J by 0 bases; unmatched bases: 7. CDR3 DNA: TGTGCCAGCAGCGGACACCGGGAGGCCTCCTACAATGAGCAGTTCTTC. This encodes CASSGHREASYNEQFF.

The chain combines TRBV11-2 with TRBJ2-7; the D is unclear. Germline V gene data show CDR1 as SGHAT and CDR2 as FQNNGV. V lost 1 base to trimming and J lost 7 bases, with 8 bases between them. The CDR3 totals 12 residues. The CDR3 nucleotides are TGTGCCAGCAGCTTAGGATGGTTGGAGCAGTACTTC. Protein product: CASSLGWLEQYF.